Shown below are 30 T cell receptor beta chains from a single sample sequenced in a study of blood T cells in healthy people across ages. Alongside a J-beta primer mix, a sample-barcoded 5' primer served in a second PCR lasting about 6 to 11 cycles. MiXCR, applied by TCRdb to the 5' RACE reads, yields one record per CDR3 protein. The data show about a million distinct CDR3 sequences, with roughly 50% seen just once and over 20% held by the top ten. The sequencing input was blood. These receptors all stem from a woman aged 55 to 70 in good health.

CDR3 DNA: TGTGCCAGCAGACGATTTGGGGCCAACGTCCTGACTTTC. This encodes CASRRFGANVLTF. J is TRBJ2-6 and V is TRBV6-2 or TRBV6-3; D call uncertain. Deletions cut 6 bases from V and 3 bases from J, with 6 bases between. Germline V gene data show CDR1 as MNHEY and CDR2 as SVGEGT. The CDR3 sequence is 13 residues long.

V gene TRBV5-1 combines with J gene TRBJ2-5; D gene uncertain. This CDR3 is 14 amino acids long. V shed 4 bases and J shed 2 bases, with 12 bases lying between them. The germline CDR1 and CDR2 sequences are SGHRS and YFSETQ. The CDR3 sequence is CASSKATHQETQYF. The CDR3 nucleotides are TGCGCCAGCAGCAAGGCTACACATCAAGAGACCCAGTACTTC.

This clonotype was detected a few times. The chain's CDR3 is CASSFGIPGDEQYF. CDR3 bases: TGTGCCAGCAGCTTTGGCATTCCGGGAGACGAGCAGTACTTC. The chain is built from TRBV7-9 and TRBJ2-7; D might be TRBD2 (6 bases). The germline gives CDR1 SEHNR, CDR2 FQNEAQ (reference sequence). Trimming shortened V by 3 bases and J by 5 bases, and 14 bases separated the two germline ends. The CDR3 contains 14 residues.

This clonotype was recorded a few times. The rearrangement uses TRBV20-1 and TRBJ2-1; tentative D call: TRBD1 (5 bases). Trimming stripped 7 bases from V and 9 bases from J, with 10 bases between. Germline V gene lookup returns CDR1 DFQATT and CDR2 SNEGSKA (reference sequence). The CDR3 totals 10 residues. The CDR3 nucleotides read TGCAGTGGGGGCGTTAGTGAGCAGTTCTTC. Encoded protein: CSGGVSEQFF.

This chain joins TRBV28 and TRBJ2-7; no reliable D call. CDR1 and CDR2 (germline): MDHEN, SYDVKM. V was clipped by 10 bases and J by 2 bases, with 12 bases between them. This CDR3 has 12 amino acids. The DNA for the CDR3 is TGTGCCACGCGGAGAACCACCTACGAGCAGTACTTC. Translating gives CATRRTTYEQYF.

This rearrangement joins TRBV7-2 to TRBJ2-5; 11 positions agree with TRBD2. The CDR3 runs 16 residues. The V gene's germline CDR1 is SGHTA and CDR2 FQGNSA. J was trimmed by 4 bases and V by 5 bases; bases with no gene match: 9. The DNA for the CDR3 is TGTGCCAGCAGCGAGGTGACTAGCGGGGTAATAGAGACCCAGTACTTC. This codes for CASSEVTSGVIETQYF.

CDR3 DNA sequence: TGCAGTGCTAGAGTGCAACTCGAGCAGTACTTC. This translates into CSARVQLEQYF. The rearrangement joins TRBV20-1 to TRBJ2-7; D gene unclear. V shed 1 base and J shed 6 bases, with 7 bases lying between them. The CDR3 is made up of 11 amino acids. Germline lookup yields CDR1 DFQATT and CDR2 SNEGSKA (reference sequence).

V and J are TRBV29-1 and TRBJ2-5, with D possibly being TRBD2 (6 bases). CDR1 is SQVTM and CDR2 is ANQGSEA in the germline V gene. With 3 bases removed from V and 2 bases from J, the gap between germline ends came to 10 bases. The length of the CDR3 is 13 residues. The CDR3 DNA reads TGCAGCGTTGACAGGGAGGTGCAAGAGACCCAGTACTTC. This sequence encodes CSVDREVQETQYF.

The rearrangement links TRBV6-2 or TRBV6-3 to TRBJ2-7; 11 bases agree with TRBD1. The germline CDR1 and CDR2 sequences are MNHEY and SVGEGT. Trimming cost V 6 bases and J 6 bases; bases outside gene matches: 4. The CDR3 consists of 13 residues. CDR3 loop: CASSRGQGAEQYF. CDR3 DNA: TGTGCCAGCAGCCGCGGACAGGGGGCCGAGCAGTACTTC.

The rearrangement joins TRBV7-6 to TRBJ1-6, with D unresolved. The V gene's germline CDR1 is SGHVS and CDR2 FNYEAQ. Trimming pared 2 bases from V and 4 bases from J, leaving 9 bases between. This CDR3 spans 15 amino acids. The CDR3, as DNA: TGTGCCAGCAGCTTAACTAACAGTTATAATTCACCCCTCCACTTT. Translated, it gives CASSLTNSYNSPLHF.

The rearrangement joins TRBV6-9 to TRBJ2-1, with 8 bases fitting TRBD2. V lost 8 bases, J lost 0 bases, and 6 bases stayed unmatched. The CDR3 length is 15 residues. Germline V CDR1 and CDR2: MNHGY, SVAAGI. The DNA for the CDR3 is TGTGCCAGCTTTTGGCGGGAGGACTCCTACAATGAGCAGTTCTTC. It yields the protein CASFWREDSYNEQFF.

This chain joins TRBV7-2 and TRBJ2-1; no reliable D call. CDR1 and CDR2 (germline): SGHTA, FQGNSA. Deletions cut 5 bases from V and 6 bases from J, with 11 bases between. The CDR3 runs to 13 residues. This CDR3 is CASSTPVPNEQFF. CDR3 DNA sequence: TGTGCCAGCAGCACCCCGGTGCCCAATGAGCAGTTCTTC.

The V gene is TRBV20-1, the J gene TRBJ2-7; D unresolved. CDR1 is DFQATT and CDR2 is SNEGSKA in the germline V gene (reference sequence). The CDR3 runs 14 residues. V was pared by 0 bases and J by 0 bases, with 9 bases between. This CDR3 reads CSARDRDHSYEQYF. CDR3 bases: TGCAGTGCTAGAGATAGAGATCACTCCTACGAGCAGTACTTC.

This rearrangement joins TRBV29-1 to TRBJ2-1; D is uncertain. The CDR3 extends over 12 amino acids. The V gene's germline CDR1 is SQVTM and CDR2 ANQGSEA. V was clipped by 1 base and J by 2 bases, with 3 bases between them. CDR3: CSVEVPYNEQFF. The CDR3 nucleotides read TGCAGCGTTGAAGTCCCCTACAATGAGCAGTTCTTC.

The chain couples TRBV28 to TRBJ2-1; no definite D call. The end of the DNA fits TRBJ2-7 better, so the J call may be wrong. Germline values: CDR1 MDHEN, CDR2 SYDVKM. The CDR3 has 16 amino acids. This CDR3 reads CASTKMDGSSYNEQYF. CDR3 bases: TGTGCCAGCACCAAGATGGACGGAAGTTCCTACAATGAGCAGTACTTC.

The chain couples TRBV29-1 to TRBJ2-3; no clear D. The CDR3 runs 12 residues. The ends were cut back, 4 bases at V and 6 bases at J, with 11 bases in the middle. Germline CDR1 is SQVTM and CDR2 is ANQGSEA. The CDR3 loop reads CSVAATLDTQYF. CDR3 nucleotide sequence: TGCAGCGTTGCGGCGACCCTGGATACGCAGTATTTT.

The chain has TRBV28 and TRBJ2-7; D remains ambiguous. In germline, CDR1 is MDHEN, CDR2 SYDVKM. V was clipped by 4 bases and J by 6 bases, with 13 bases between them. This CDR3 comprises 13 residues. CDR3: CASSSPFLVEQYF. For the CDR3, the DNA is TGTGCCAGCAGTTCTCCCTTTTTGGTCGAGCAGTACTTC.

The table lists this clonotype with a few counts. The chain is built from TRBV5-1 and TRBJ2-3; 9 positions match TRBD1. The ends lost 2 bases at V and 5 bases at J; junction bases unmatched: 3. The CDR3 has 14 amino acids. The V gene's germline CDR1 is SGHRS and CDR2 YFSETQ. CDR3 sequence (DNA): TGCGCCAGCAGCTTTGACAGGGGGAGAGATACGCAGTATTTT. Translating gives CASSFDRGRDTQYF.

J is TRBJ2-7 and V is TRBV28; D is perhaps TRBD2 (6 bases). With 6 bases removed from V and 10 bases from J, the gap between germline ends came to 13 bases. The length of the CDR3 is 11 residues. CDR1 MDHEN and CDR2 SYDVKM come from the germline V gene. The CDR3 nucleotides are TGTGCCAGCAGGACCGGGACTTCACAGTACTTC. The encoded protein is CASRTGTSQYF.

The chain employs TRBV18 and TRBJ2-7; TRBD2 matches at 8 bases. This CDR3 comprises 15 residues. Germline CDR1 reads KGHSH; CDR2 reads LQKENI. V shed 2 bases, J shed 2 bases, and the junction held 5 bases outside the gene matches. CDR3 sequence (DNA): TGTGCCAGCTCACCAGCGGGGGGACAAACCTACGAGCAGTACTTC. Its translation is CASSPAGGQTYEQYF.

The chain combines TRBV25-1 with TRBJ2-1; D remains ambiguous. The CDR3 extends over 11 amino acids. The germline V gene encodes CDR1 MGHDK and CDR2 SYGVNS. The V end lost 1 base, the J end lost 9 bases, and 4 bases lay between the germline ends. This CDR3 reads CASSEFAEQFF. The CDR3 DNA follows: TGTGCCAGCAGTGAATTCGCTGAGCAGTTCTTC.

The CDR3 loop is CASSQESHRSQYF. In DNA, the CDR3 is TGTGCCAGCAGCCAAGAGTCACACCGGTCTCAGTATTTT. The genes are TRBV14 and TRBJ2-3; D ambiguous. Deletions cut 0 bases from V and 12 bases from J, with 13 bases between. There are 13 residues in the CDR3. Looked up from germline, CDR1 is SGHDN and CDR2 is FVKESK. The full variable domain, rest sourced from reference TRBV14 and TRBJ2-3, is EAGVTQFPSHSVIEKGQTVTLRCDPISGHDNLYWYRRVMGKEIKFLLHFVKESKQDESGMPNNRFLAERTGGTYSTLKVQPAELEDSGVYFCASSQESHRSQYFGPGTRLTVL.

The rearrangement uses TRBV12-3 or TRBV12-4 and TRBJ2-3; 10 bases match TRBD2. The J segment lost 4 bases and the V segment lost 3 bases, leaving 7 bases of the junction unmatched. The CDR3 length is 16 residues. CDR3 protein: CASSFWPSGSADTQYF. CDR3 DNA sequence: TGTGCCAGCAGTTTTTGGCCTAGCGGGAGTGCAGATACGCAGTATTTT.

V gene TRBV11-2 combines with J gene TRBJ2-1, with D perhaps matching TRBD1 (5 bases). The CDR3 has 18 amino acids. From germline, CDR1 is SGHAT and CDR2 FQNNGV. V shed 4 bases and J shed 1 base, with 20 bases lying between them. In nucleotides, the CDR3 is TGTGCCAGCAGCTCACTGTTAGGGGCGGTTAGATCCTACAATGAGCAGTTCTTC. It translates to CASSSLLGAVRSYNEQFF.

The chain employs TRBV21-1 and TRBJ2-7; the table names TRBD1, a call not compared with the DNA. The last part of the DNA fits TRBJ2-4 better; the J call may be wrong. TRBV21-1 is a pseudogene. The CDR3 spans 17 residues. The CDR3 nucleotides are TGTGCCAGCAGCAGCAGGAGGCCGCCTTTAGCCAAAAACATTCAGTACTTC. Protein product: CASSSRRPPLAKNIQYF.

The chain has TRBV4-1 and TRBJ1-6; 8 bases are a match to TRBD1. The CDR3 runs to 15 residues. The J segment lost 10 bases and the V segment lost 0 bases, leaving 5 bases of the junction unmatched. Germline CDR1 MGHRA, CDR2 YSYEKL. CDR3 bases: TGCGCCAGCAGCCAAGAAGCACAGGGGGTATCACCCCTCCACTTT. The encoded protein is CASSQEAQGVSPLHF.

The chain is built from TRBV27 and TRBJ1-5, with D unresolved. Deletions cut 2 bases from V and 7 bases from J, with 6 bases between. Germline V gene lookup returns CDR1 MNHEY and CDR2 SMNVEV (reference sequence). The CDR3 contains 12 residues. The CDR3 DNA sequence: TGTGCCAGCAGTTTAAACGGGCAGCCCCAGCATTTT. Its translation is CASSLNGQPQHF.

This clonotype was seen a few times. The chain uses TRBV7-2 and TRBJ1-2; D is perhaps TRBD1 (5 bases). With 1 base removed from V and 2 bases from J, the gap between germline ends came to 8 bases. Germline V CDR1 and CDR2: SGHTA, FQGNSA. This CDR3 comprises 14 residues. CDR3: CASSLDRQNYGYTF. CDR3 coding DNA: TGTGCCAGCAGCTTAGATCGACAGAACTATGGCTACACCTTC.

This chain connects TRBV7-2 to TRBJ2-7; 7 positions agree with TRBD2. The last part of the DNA fits TRBJ2-1 better; the J call may be wrong. This CDR3 is built from 13 residues. CDR1 SGHTA and CDR2 FQGNSA come from the germline V gene. CDR3 DNA sequence: TGTGCCAGCAGCCTCGGGACTACCTGGGAGCAGTTCTTC. Translated: CASSLGTTWEQFF.

The CDR3 DNA is TGCAGCGTTGCAGGGGGGAGCTCCTACGAGCAGTACTTC. Protein sequence: CSVAGGSSYEQYF. The chain joins TRBV29-1 to TRBJ2-7; D may be TRBD1 (7 bases). Germline values: CDR1 SQVTM, CDR2 ANQGSEA. The CDR3 has 13 residues. The germline V and J ends were trimmed by 4 bases and 0 bases, with 10 bases remaining between them.